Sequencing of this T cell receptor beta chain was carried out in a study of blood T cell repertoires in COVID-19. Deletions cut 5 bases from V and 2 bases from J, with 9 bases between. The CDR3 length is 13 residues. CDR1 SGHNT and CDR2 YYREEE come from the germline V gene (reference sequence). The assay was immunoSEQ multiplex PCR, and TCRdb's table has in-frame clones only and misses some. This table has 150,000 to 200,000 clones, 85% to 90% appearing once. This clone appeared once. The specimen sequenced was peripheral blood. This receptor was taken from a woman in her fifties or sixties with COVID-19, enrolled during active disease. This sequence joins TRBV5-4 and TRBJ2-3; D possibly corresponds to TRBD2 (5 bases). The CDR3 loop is CASRSGTTDTQYF. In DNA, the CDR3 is TGTGCCAGCAGGAGCGGAACCACAGATACGCAGTATTTT.